The text below deals with one T cell receptor beta chain. This sample is part of a study of OX40 agonist ivuxolimab in advanced cancers. Produced via immunoSEQ multiplex PCR; TCRdb's table is partial and in-frame only. This table holds about 77,000 clones, over 85% found once. V dropped 0 bases and J dropped 6; count of bases not matched to a gene: 11. CDR1 GTSNPN and CDR2 SVGIG come from the germline V gene (reference sequence). This CDR3 spans 15 amino acids. This specimen was CD4+ or CD8+ T cells sorted from blood, taken in a trial of the OX40 agonist ivuxolimab. This TCR came from an adult with an advanced solid tumor such as melanoma, head and neck, liver or kidney cancer. This sequence joins TRBV30 and TRBJ2-7; 7 positions match TRBD2. CDR3 coding DNA: TGTGCCTGGAGTGTGGCCGGGGGAGGGCCAGCCGAGCAGTACTTC. Translation gives CAWSVAGGGPAEQYF. The full variable domain, completed using reference TRBV30 and TRBJ2-7, is SQTIHQWPATLVQPVGSPLSLECTVEGTSNPNLYWYRQAAGRGLQLLFYSVGIGQISSEVPQNLSASRPQDRQFILSSKKLLLSDSGFYLCAWSVAGGGPAEQYFGPGTRLTVT.